A selection of T cell receptor beta chains follows, all from one sample in a study of T cell changes during pregnancy in multiple sclerosis. Assay used: immunoSEQ multiplex PCR; TCRdb lists only in-frame clones, some missing. The profile shows about 80,000 clones, 90% to 95% of them singletons. The material was peripheral blood, obtained before pregnancy. All receptors derive from a female donor with multiple sclerosis, enrolled in a pregnancy study. Both conserved end residues are part of each CDR3. The D gene is left open where the match is weak. Where a row states a size, it is once, few, many or the class of an expanded clone; other rows omit it.

D gene,V gene,clone size,J gene,CDR3 protein,CDR3 DNA
.,TRBV15,.,TRBJ2-2,CATSRDRLVTGELFF,TGTGCCACCAGCAGAGATCGGCTAGTCACCGGGGAGCTGTTTTTT
.,TRBV4-1,.,TRBJ1-4,CASSQKSVPTNEKLFF,TGCGCCAGCAGCCAAAAGTCAGTACCAACTAATGAAAAACTGTTTTTT
.,TRBV15,.,TRBJ2-5,CATSRDLTGETQYF,TGTGCCACCAGCAGAGATCTAACGGGGGAGACCCAGTACTTC
.,TRBV9,.,TRBJ1-1,CASSYEQGVNTEAFF,TGTGCCAGCAGCTACGAACAGGGAGTGAACACTGAAGCTTTCTTT
TRBD2,TRBV19,.,TRBJ2-4,CASSIPGLAGGKNIQYF,TGTGCCAGTAGTATCCCTGGACTAGCGGGAGGGAAAAACATTCAGTACTTC
.,TRBV19,.,TRBJ1-3,CASSPSTYGNTIYF,TGTGCCAGTAGTCCGTCGACATATGGAAACACCATATATTTT
TRBD1,TRBV14,.,TRBJ2-3,CASSHPTGVPSSSTDTQYF,TGTGCCAGCAGCCACCCGACAGGGGTCCCTTCGTCTAGCACAGATACGCAGTATTTT
TRBD2,TRBV4-2,.,TRBJ2-1,CASSQEGTSDNEQFF,TGTGCCAGCAGCCAAGAAGGGACTAGCGACAATGAGCAGTTCTTC
TRBD1,TRBV5-6,.,TRBJ2-3,CASSYRGADTQYF,TGTGCCAGCAGTTACAGGGGGGCAGATACGCAGTATTTT
.,TRBV5-1,.,TRBJ1-2,CASSLDMAGAGYGYTF,TGCGCCAGCAGCTTGGATATGGCAGGCGCAGGGTATGGCTACACCTTC
TRBD1,TRBV7-2,.,TRBJ2-5,CASSRQGAGETQYF,TGTGCCAGCAGTCGACAGGGGGCTGGAGAGACCCAGTACTTC
TRBD1,TRBV28,once,TRBJ1-5,CASTRDRIQPQHF,TGTGCCAGCACTCGGGACAGGATCCAGCCCCAGCATTTT
TRBD2,TRBV27,.,TRBJ2-3,CASSWRGTSGTDTQYF,TGTGCCAGCAGTTGGCGCGGGACTAGCGGTACAGATACGCAGTATTTT